The 26 T cell receptor beta chains below come from one sample, sequenced in a study of T cells in women clearing cervical HPV infection (dated by TCRdb to between 2018 and 2020). Libraries were built with the immunoSEQ multiplex PCR assay. Here the immuneACCESS table is served through TCRdb, limited to in-frame sequences with V and J called. Missing clones are a known gap in these copies; in checked studies unresolved V genes cover under half, and the rest lacks a known reason. The table for this sample lists around 30,000 clones. The ten largest account for about 22% of the sample. Input material: blood buffy coat. These receptors originate from a woman between 18 and 75 years old with a cervical HPV16 infection that either progressed to CIN3+ or cleared (not recorded which).

This clone shows up as medium-sized by frequency. The CDR3 end falls 3 residues outside the read, so it is completed with the germline J gene. The rearrangement uses TRBV6-2 or TRBV6-3 and TRBJ2-5, with 10 positions matching TRBD1. There are 14 residues in the CDR3. Germline trimming cut 7 bases from V and 5 bases from J; bases unmatched to any gene: 7. Germline V lookup: CDR1 MNHEY, CDR2 SVGEGT. The sequenced CDR3 bases are TGTGCCAGCACCCAACGGACAGGGGGTGAGACC. Protein product: CASTQRTGGET. The full-length CDR3 reads as CASTQRTGGETQYF.

Partial CDR3 DNA: TGTGCCAGCAGCTTAGAGGGACTAGCGGGATCCTACGAC. Translated, it gives CASSLEGLAGSYD. The CDR3, in full, reads CASSLEGLAGSYDYTF. This chain connects TRBV7-6 to TRBJ1-2; weak D call: TRBD1 (5 bases). The read ends 3 residues early relative to the CDR3; the germline J gene fills the gap. Germline V gives CDR1 SGHVS, CDR2 FNYEAQ. This CDR3 contains 16 residues.

Comments on this clone: Sequencing ends 3 residues short of the CDR3 end; the germline J gene provides the rest. The chain is built from TRBV19 and TRBJ2-3, with TRBD2 matching 13 bases. Per the germline V gene, CDR1 is LNHDA and CDR2 is SQIVND (reference sequence). The CDR3 has 17 residues. J gave up 5 bases and V 3 bases, and 8 bases lay outside the gene matches. CDR3 sequence reads: CASSITTSGRALDTQYF. Incomplete CDR3 DNA: TGTGCCAGTAGTATCACCACTAGCGGGAGGGCCTTAGATACG.

Comment on this clone: With the read ending 3 residues before the CDR3 end, the germline J gene is used to fill in that end. This rearrangement joins TRBV20-1 to TRBJ2-5; D not resolved. V shed 5 bases and J shed 3 bases, with 4 bases lying between them. CDR3 length equals 10 residues. Germline V gene sequence: CDR1 DFQATT, CDR2 SNEGSKA (reference sequence). CDR3 DNA, as far as it was read: TGCAGTGCTGTCAAAGAGACC. Amino acids: CSAVKET. From start to end, the CDR3 is CSAVKETQYF.

Details on this clone: The read stops 3 residues short of the end of the CDR3; the missing end is completed from the germline J gene. V and J are TRBV5-4 and TRBJ2-2; D might be TRBD2 (6 bases). Trimming left V 0 bases short and J 4 bases short, with 10 bases between. This CDR3 has 15 amino acids. CDR1 SGHNT and CDR2 YYREEE come from the germline V gene (reference sequence). The DNA read from the CDR3 is TGTGCCAGCAGCTTGGGCGGGATAACCACCGGGGAG. Its translation is CASSLGGITTGE. Given in full, the CDR3 is CASSLGGITTGELFF.

Note on this clone: One junction end does not reproduce the germline sequence, and a read error may be involved. The CDR3 extends 3 residues past the end of the read, so its final part is completed from the germline J gene. This specimen includes other DNA sequences encoding the same CDR3. The chain links TRBV7-6 to TRBJ1-3; 10 bases align to TRBD1. CDR3 length equals 15 residues. Germline-derived CDR1 and CDR2 are SGHVS and FNYEAQ. Incomplete CDR3 DNA: TGTGCCAGCAGCTTAATGACAGGGGGCGGAAACACA. Translating gives CASSLMTGGGNT. The whole CDR3 reads CASSLMTGGGNTIYF.

As to this clone: The sequenced fragment ends 3 residues before the CDR3 boundary, so the rest is inferred from the germline J gene. The chain has TRBV30 and TRBJ2-2; D is perhaps TRBD1 (8 bases). Germline lookup yields CDR1 GTSNPN and CDR2 SVGIG (reference sequence). This CDR3 is built from 18 residues. Trimming removed 3 bases at V and 3 bases at J, with 23 bases between. The part of the CDR3 DNA that was read is TGTGCCTGGAGCTTGCGGACAGGGCGGGGGTTTTACACCGGGGAG. This codes for CAWSLRTGRGFYTGE. The entire CDR3 protein reads CAWSLRTGRGFYTGELFF. Complete variable domain (other parts from reference TRBV30 and TRBJ2-2): SQTIHQWPATLVQPVGSPLSLECTVEGTSNPNLYWYRQAAGRGLQLLFYSVGIGQISSEVPQNLSASRPQDRQFILSSKKLLLSDSGFYLCAWSLRTGRGFYTGELFFGEGSRLTVL.

As for this clone: The CDR3 is cut off 3 residues early in the read; its end comes from the germline J gene. V gene TRBV5-6 combines with J gene TRBJ2-5, with a tentative D call TRBD2 (6 bases). The CDR3 contains 14 residues. Trimming took 4 bases from V and 2 from J, leaving 12 bases between them. Germline V lookup: CDR1 SGHDT, CDR2 YYEEEE. The DNA read from the CDR3 is TGTGCCAGCAGCCAACTAGCACAACAAGAGACC. This gives the protein CASSQLAQQET. The complete CDR3 sequence is CASSQLAQQETQYF.

Points on this clone: The sequenced fragment ends 3 residues before the CDR3 boundary, so the rest is inferred from the germline J gene. The chain carries TRBV5-1 and TRBJ2-6; 8 bases match TRBD1. CDR3 size: 21 residues. V dropped 3 bases and J dropped 0; count of bases not matched to a gene: 17. Per the germline V gene, CDR1 is SGHRS and CDR2 is YFSETQ. The CDR3 DNA, read in part, is TGCGCCAGCAGCTCGTTTGTTACCGGGACAGGTCTTCGCTCTGGGGCCAACGTC. Translation: CASSSFVTGTGLRSGANV. The whole CDR3 protein reads CASSSFVTGTGLRSGANVLTF. Using reference TRBV5-1 and TRBJ2-6 for the parts outside the CDR3, the full variable domain is KAGVTQTPRYLIKTRGQQVTLSCSPISGHRSVSWYQQTPGQGLQFLFEYFSETQRNKGNFPGRFSGRQFSNSRSEMNVSTLELGDSALYLCASSSFVTGTGLRSGANVLTFGAGSRLTVL.

In the case of this clone: The read ends 3 residues before the CDR3 terminus; that terminus is restored from the germline J gene. The J gene is TRBJ1-2, the V gene TRBV29-1; D is perhaps TRBD1 (5 bases). V was cut by 4 bases and J by 4 bases, with 7 bases left in between. CDR3 size: 11 residues. CDR1 and CDR2 from the germline V gene are SQVTM and ANQGSEA. The DNA read from the CDR3 is TGCAGCGTTGTCCAGGGCTATGGC. It specifies CSVVQGYG. The whole CDR3 sequence reads CSVVQGYGYTF.

Comment on this clone: The read is 3 residues too short to cover the CDR3 end, so that end is filled in from the germline J gene. The chain uses TRBV11-2 and TRBJ2-2; D is unresolved. This CDR3 contains 13 residues. V shed 1 base and J shed 5 bases, with 5 bases lying between them. Germline-derived CDR1 and CDR2 are SGHAT and FQNNGV. The CDR3 loop reads CASSLVRTGELFF. The CDR3 DNA, read in part, is TGTGCCAGCAGCTTAGTTCGGACCGGGGAG.

About this clone itself: The observed sequence ends 3 residues before the CDR3 terminus, with the missing tail filled in from the germline J gene. The chain carries TRBV14 and TRBJ1-1, with TRBD1 matching 8 bases. Germline V lookup: CDR1 SGHDN, CDR2 FVKESK. The V segment lost 3 bases and the J segment 6 bases; nucleotides outside the gene matches: 3. This CDR3 contains 13 residues. The CDR3 loop is CASSQLQGAEAFF. Incomplete CDR3 DNA: TGTGCCAGCAGCCAGCTACAGGGGGCTGAA.

As for this clone: A junction end diverges from the germline sequence, so it may reflect a read error. Read data end 3 residues before the CDR3 end; the end is taken from the germline J gene. The J gene is TRBJ2-1, the V gene TRBV6-1; D is undetermined. The CDR3 is 16 amino acids. Germline CDR1 and CDR2: MNHNS and SASEGT. Partial CDR3 DNA: TGTGCCGGCAGTGAAGCTCGACTCTCCCCCTACAATGAG. This translates into CAGSEARLSPYNE. The whole CDR3 protein is CAGSEARLSPYNEQFF.

CDR3 sequence: CAWSVSGANVLFF. The sequenced CDR3 bases are TGTGCCTGGAGTGTGAGCGGGGCCAACGTA. J is TRBJ1-4 and V is TRBV30; weak D call: TRBD1 (5 bases). The read ends 3 residues early relative to the CDR3; the germline J gene fills the gap. The CDR3 loop spans 13 amino acids. Germline V CDR1 and CDR2: GTSNPN, SVGIG (reference sequence).

Note on this clone: The read terminates 3 residues before the CDR3 end, so the remaining end is supplied by the germline J gene. The chain employs TRBV7-3 and TRBJ2-1, with a tentative D call TRBD2 (6 bases). The CDR3 length is 17 residues. The germline gives CDR1 SGHTA, CDR2 FQGTGA. V lost 3 bases and J lost 9, with 24 bases in between. Incomplete CDR3 DNA: TGTGCCAGCAGCTTCGGACAACCTCGACTAGAATCTGGTGAG. Translating gives CASSFGQPRLESGE. The whole CDR3 region reads CASSFGQPRLESGEQFF.

In regard to this clone: The sequenced fragment ends 3 residues before the CDR3 boundary, so the rest is inferred from the germline J gene. The chain couples TRBV29-1 to TRBJ2-3; 9 bases map to TRBD2. The CDR3 totals 17 residues. Per the germline V gene, CDR1 is SQVTM and CDR2 is ANQGSEA. The covered CDR3 bases are TGCAGCGTTGAAGATCCGAGGCTAGCGGGATTTGTAAAGACG. Its protein product is CSVEDPRLAGFVKT. The entire CDR3 is CSVEDPRLAGFVKTQYF.

Regarding this clone: The read gets to within 3 residues of the CDR3 end, and the germline J gene fills in the rest. This chain links TRBV6-1 with TRBJ2-5; a weak D match, TRBD2 (5 bases). Germline-derived CDR1 and CDR2 are MNHNS and SASEGT. The CDR3 covers 14 residues. Trimming took off 3 bases at V and 1 base at J, with 9 bases between the two ends. The CDR3 protein is CASSDGLIQETQYF. The CDR3 bases that were read are TGTGCCAGCAGTGACGGACTCATCCAAGAGACC.

Notes on this clone: The sequence runs out 3 residues before the end of the CDR3; the remainder is reconstructed from the germline J gene. V gene TRBV6-2 or TRBV6-3 combines with J gene TRBJ2-3; the match to TRBD2 covers 7 bases. CDR3 length: 16 amino acids. CDR1 is MNHEY and CDR2 is SVGEGT in the germline V gene. After removal of 6 bases from V and 2 bases from J, the junction contained 11 bases not matched to a gene. The CDR3 region is CASSSLGRGYTDTQYF. The CDR3 bases that were read are TGTGCCAGCAGCTCCCTAGGGCGGGGGTACACAGATACG.

In the case of this clone: Sequencing ends 3 residues short of the CDR3 end; the germline J gene provides the rest. The chain uses TRBV5-1 and TRBJ2-2; 8 bases fit TRBD1. The CDR3 sequence is 17 residues long. Germline V gene sequence: CDR1 SGHRS, CDR2 YFSETQ. This chain's CDR3 is CASSLVGSVTGAEKLFF. CDR3 DNA, as far as it was read: TGCGCCAGCAGCTTGGTGGGGTCGGTGACAGGGGCTGAAAAG.

As to this clone: The read is 3 residues too short to cover the CDR3 end, so that end is filled in from the germline J gene. The V gene is TRBV10-2, the J gene TRBJ1-1; D unresolved. CDR1 is WSHSY and CDR2 is SAAADI in the germline V gene. V was cut by 1 base and J by 0 bases, with 15 bases left in between. CDR3 length: 17 residues. The sequenced part of the CDR3 DNA is TGCGCCAGCAGTGAGTGGAGGTCCCGGGGTATGAACACTGAA. Translation: CASSEWRSRGMNTE. The CDR3, in full, reads CASSEWRSRGMNTEAFF.

The CDR3 bases that were read are TGTGCCTGGTTGAGCGGGATTTCCTACAATGAG. Its protein is CAWLSGISYNE. The full-length CDR3 reads as CAWLSGISYNEQFF. The chain employs TRBV30 and TRBJ2-1; 7 nucleotides align to TRBD2. Read coverage stops 3 residues before the CDR3 terminus; the germline J gene supplies the remainder. The CDR3 is 14 amino acids. The germline V gene has CDR1 GTSNPN and CDR2 SVGIG (reference sequence). Germline trimming cut 5 bases from V and 1 base from J; bases unmatched to any gene: 5.

As concerns this clone: The read ends 3 residues shy of where the CDR3 ends; the end is completed using the germline J gene. The chain joins TRBV7-9 to TRBJ2-5, with D maybe TRBD1 (5 bases). CDR1 SEHNR and CDR2 FQNEAQ come from the germline V gene (reference sequence). The CDR3 is 14 residues long. The V and J ends lost 5 bases and 7 bases respectively, with 17 bases between them. CDR3 in amino acids: CASSIQDWKGTQYF. The CDR3 bases that were read are TGTGCCAGCAGCATACAGGATTGGAAGGGGACC.

A note on this clone: The read ends 3 residues shy of where the CDR3 ends; the end is completed using the germline J gene. This chain uses TRBV6-2 or TRBV6-3 with TRBJ1-1; the match to TRBD1 covers 10 bases. V trimming: 6 bases; J trimming: 1 base; junction bases outside the gene matches: 2. CDR3 length equals 14 residues. The germline gives CDR1 MNHEY, CDR2 SVGEGT. The CDR3 loop reads CASSRTGGNTEAFF. The sequenced CDR3 bases are TGTGCCAGCAGCCGGACAGGGGGGAACACTGAA.

As to this clone: The read ends 3 residues shy of where the CDR3 ends; the end is completed using the germline J gene. The chain combines TRBV2 with TRBJ1-1; D is possibly TRBD1 (6 bases). This CDR3 comprises 12 residues. Germline V CDR1 and CDR2: SNHLY, FYNNEI. CDR3 bases read: TGTGCCAGCAGCGTTGACAGGCGAGAA. It yields the protein CASSVDRRE. The complete CDR3 sequence is CASSVDRREAFF.

As concerns this clone: The read comes to an end 3 residues before the CDR3 does, leaving the germline J gene to fill in the end. The chain combines TRBV11-3 with TRBJ1-1; 8 bases agree with TRBD1. Germline V gives CDR1 SGHNT, CDR2 YENEEA. The CDR3 is 13 residues long. Losses at the gene ends were 5 bases for V and 6 bases for J; bases not matched to a gene: 5. The CDR3 protein is CASSGQGRSEAFF. CDR3 DNA (partial): TGTGCCAGCAGCGGACAGGGTCGGTCTGAA.

In regard to this clone: One end of the junction fails to match germline, which may point to a read error. The read terminates 3 residues ahead of where the CDR3 ends, so the germline J gene completes it. V usage is TRBV7-9 and J usage is TRBJ2-1; 7 nucleotides match TRBD1. This CDR3 spans 13 amino acids. CDR1 is SEHNR and CDR2 is FQNEAQ in the germline V gene (reference sequence). CDR3 sequence: CSSRTGQSNEQFF. The DNA read from the CDR3 is TGTTCCAGCAGAACGGGACAGAGCAATGAG.